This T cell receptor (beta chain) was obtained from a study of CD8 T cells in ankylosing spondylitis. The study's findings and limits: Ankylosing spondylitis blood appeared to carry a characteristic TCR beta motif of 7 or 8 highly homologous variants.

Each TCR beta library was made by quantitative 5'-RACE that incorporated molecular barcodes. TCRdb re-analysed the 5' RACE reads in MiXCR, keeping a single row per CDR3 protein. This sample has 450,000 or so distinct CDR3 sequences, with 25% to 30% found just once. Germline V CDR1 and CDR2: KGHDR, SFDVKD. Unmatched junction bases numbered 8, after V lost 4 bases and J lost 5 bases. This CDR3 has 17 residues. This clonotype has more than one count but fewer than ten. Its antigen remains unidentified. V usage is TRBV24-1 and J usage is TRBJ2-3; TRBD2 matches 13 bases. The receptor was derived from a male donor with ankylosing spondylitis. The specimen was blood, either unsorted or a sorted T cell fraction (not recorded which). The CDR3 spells CATSDSGLAGVEDTQYF. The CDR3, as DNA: TGTGCCACCAGTGACTCAGGACTAGCGGGAGTCGAAGATACGCAGTATTTT.